Listed below are T cell receptor beta chains from one sample, sequenced in a study of T cells in Graves' hyperthyroidism and ophthalmopathy. One entry per CDR3 protein, called by TCRdb with MiXCR from the multiplex PCR reads. The table shows some 490,000 distinct CDR3 sequences, with around a fifth occurring only once. The sequencing sample was made of blood. Receptor source: a woman aged 70-85 years with Graves' ophthalmopathy. Both conserved end residues are part of each CDR3. The D gene is left open where the match is weak. The size field is filled for only some rows; it gives once, few, many or a size class.

TRBV18	16	TRBJ2-1	TRBD2	.	TGTGCCAGCTCCCCCCGGACTAGCGGGAGGAGCCATGAGCAGTTCTTC	CASSPRTSGRSHEQFF
TRBV3-1	14	TRBJ2-5	.	.	TGTGCCAGCAGCCAAGATATAGGGGGAGAGACCCAGTACTTC	CASSQDIGGETQYF
TRBV5-6	15	TRBJ1-1	.	.	TGTGCCAGCAGCTTGGACAAAATTCGGGGCACTGAAGCTTTCTTT	CASSLDKIRGTEAFF
TRBV19	15	TRBJ1-5	.	.	TGTGCCAGTGAGGATTTAGGACCTAGCAATCAGCCCCAGCATTTT	CASEDLGPSNQPQHF
TRBV28	15	TRBJ1-6	TRBD1	.	TGTGCCGGGATCGGACAGGGGGCTTCCCTTTCACCCCTCCACTTT	CAGIGQGASLSPLHF
TRBV12-5	18	TRBJ1-1	.	.	TGTGCTAGTGGTTTGGTACCTCTCAACCGACGGGGGGACACTGAAGCTTTCTTT	CASGLVPLNRRGDTEAFF
TRBV11-2	15	TRBJ1-5	.	.	TGTGCCAGCAGCTTAACCACCATTGGAAATCAGCCCCAGCATTTT	CASSLTTIGNQPQHF
TRBV9	15	TRBJ2-1	TRBD2	few	TGTGCCAGCAGCGTAGGTTCTAGCGGTTACAATGAGCAGTTCTTC	CASSVGSSGYNEQFF
TRBV6-2/TRBV6-3	20	TRBJ1-2	.	.	TGTGCCAGCAGATCATTCCCTCGATCGGGATCCCTAGGGACTAACTATGGCTACACCTTC	CASRSFPRSGSLGTNYGYTF
TRBV10-3	15	TRBJ1-1	TRBD1	.	TGTGCCATCAGCACGGGACAGGCGAAGAACACTGAAGCTTTCTTT	CAISTGQAKNTEAFF
TRBV30	19	TRBJ1-2	TRBD1	.	TGTGCCTGGAGTGTACATGCCCGGGACAGGTGGCGCGAGGGCTATGGCTACACCTTC	CAWSVHARDRWREGYGYTF
TRBV30	15	TRBJ2-3	.	.	TGTGCCTGGAGTGTATGGTCGCTAGCGAAAGGTACGCAGTATTTT	CAWSVWSLAKGTQYF
TRBV6-1	13	TRBJ1-2	.	few	TGTGCCAGCACCTCGGGGATACCATATGGCTACACCTTC	CASTSGIPYGYTF
TRBV6-1	13	TRBJ1-1	.	many	TGTGCCAGCATTTTCACAGGCTACACTGAAGCTTTCTTT	CASIFTGYTEAFF
TRBV29-1	14	TRBJ2-1	TRBD2	.	TGCAGCGCATACCGACTAGCGGGGCCCTCGGAGCAGTTCTTC	CSAYRLAGPSEQFF
TRBV15	14	TRBJ1-5	TRBD1	few	TGTGCCACCAGCCAACAGGGGAGCAATCAGCCCCAGCATTTT	CATSQQGSNQPQHF
TRBV28	15	TRBJ2-1	TRBD2	many	TGTGCCAGCAGTTTAAGCGGGAGGGCCTGGAATGAGCAGTTCTTC	CASSLSGRAWNEQFF
TRBV20-1	15	TRBJ1-3	.	.	TGCAGTGCTAGTAAACCTTTGGGGGCTGGAAACACCATATATTTT	CSASKPLGAGNTIYF
TRBV12-5	15	TRBJ1-4	.	.	TGTGCTAGTGGGCTAGCCGGTGCAACTAATGAAAAACTGTTTTTT	CASGLAGATNEKLFF
TRBV9	18	TRBJ2-1	TRBD2	few	TGTGCCAGCAGCGTAGCTCTGACGAGGACTAGCGGGAGTAATGAGCAGTTCTTC	CASSVALTRTSGSNEQFF
TRBV27	15	TRBJ2-7	TRBD1	many	TGTGCCAGCAGTCCAGTCAGGACAGGGGGTTCTGAGCAGTACTTC	CASSPVRTGGSEQYF
TRBV7-9	16	TRBJ2-5	TRBD2	few	TGTGCCAGCAGCTTCGGGACTAGCGGGGACCAAGAGACCCAGTACTTC	CASSFGTSGDQETQYF
TRBV7-2	16	TRBJ2-5	TRBD2	many	TGTGCCAGCAGCTTAACTAGCGGGGGGTATCAAGAGACCCAGTACTTC	CASSLTSGGYQETQYF
TRBV7-8	16	TRBJ2-7	TRBD2	once	TGTGCCAGCAGCTTAGCCCTAGCGGGAGCTCCGAACGAGCAGTACTTC	CASSLALAGAPNEQYF
TRBV15	14	TRBJ1-1	TRBD1	few	TGTGCCACCAACAGGGGAGGACCGAACACTGAAGCTTTCTTT	CATNRGGPNTEAFF
TRBV19	15	TRBJ2-5	TRBD2	.	TGTGCCAGTAGTGATAGCGGGAGGTTACAAGAGACCCAGTACTTC	CASSDSGRLQETQYF
TRBV9	14	TRBJ1-4	.	few	TGTGCCAGCAGCGCGCCAGCCGGGCCTGAAAAACTGTTTTTT	CASSAPAGPEKLFF
TRBV12-3/TRBV12-4	11	TRBJ2-1	TRBD1	.	TGTGCCAGCAGTTTGGGACAGCAGCAGTTCTTC	CASSLGQQQFF
TRBV4-3	19	TRBJ2-5	TRBD2	.	TGCGCCAGCAGCCAAGACCTTCTAGCGGGAGGGCCTCGACAAGAGACCCAGTACTTC	CASSQDLLAGGPRQETQYF
TRBV5-1	13	TRBJ1-2	.	few	TGCGCCAGCAGCCAACTCTCTAACTATGGCTACACCTTC	CASSQLSNYGYTF
TRBV3-1	13	TRBJ2-3	.	.	TGTGCCAGCGCGAGGAAGGGAGCAGATACGCAGTATTTT	CASARKGADTQYF
TRBV12-3/TRBV12-4	13	TRBJ2-7	TRBD2	few	TGTGCCAGCAGTTCGGGGGGGCAGGGAGAGCAGTACTTC	CASSSGGQGEQYF
TRBV6-1	13	TRBJ1-5	.	few	TGTGCCAGCAGCGACATTGCCTATCAGCCCCAGCATTTT	CASSDIAYQPQHF
TRBV5-1	14	TRBJ1-4	TRBD1	few	TGCGCCAGCAGGTCCGGGACAGGGGATGAAAAACTGTTTTTT	CASRSGTGDEKLFF
TRBV9	16	TRBJ1-1	TRBD1	.	TGTGCCAGCAGCCACCGGGACAGGGGACCGAACACTGAAGCTTTCTTT	CASSHRDRGPNTEAFF
TRBV18	15	TRBJ1-1	.	few	TGTGCCAGCTCACCACCCTCCCGAGGGAACACTGAAGCTTTCTTT	CASSPPSRGNTEAFF
TRBV2	15	TRBJ2-1	.	many	TGTGCCAGCAGACAACGAGACGAAAGCTACAATGAGCAGTTCTTC	CASRQRDESYNEQFF
TRBV2	15	TRBJ1-2	TRBD1	few	TGTGCCAGCAGTGAATTAACAGGGGGTGTGGGTGGCTACACCTTC	CASSELTGGVGGYTF
TRBV29-1	15	TRBJ2-5	TRBD1	few	TGCAGCGTTGAAGATCAGGGGGCGCAGGATGAGACCCAGTACTTC	CSVEDQGAQDETQYF
TRBV7-9	16	TRBJ2-7	TRBD1	.	TGTGCCAGCAGCTTAGTTTGGGTCGACAGGGACTACGAGCAGTACTTC	CASSLVWVDRDYEQYF
TRBV3-1	15	TRBJ1-1	.	.	TGTGCCGCAAGCTCCATGGGGCGGGCGAACACTGAAGCTTTCTTT	CAASSMGRANTEAFF
TRBV29-1	13	TRBJ2-3	.	few	TGCAGCGTTGAGGTGCAGTTCACAGATACGCAGTATTTT	CSVEVQFTDTQYF
TRBV7-9	12	TRBJ2-1	.	.	TGTGCCAGCAGCCCCAAACAGGCAGAGCAGTTCTTC	CASSPKQAEQFF
TRBV11-2	19	TRBJ2-6	.	once	TGTGCCAGCAGCCCGATGGTCACAGGGCCCTTCTCTGGGGCCAACGTCCTGACTTTC	CASSPMVTGPFSGANVLTF
TRBV2	14	TRBJ2-2	.	few	TGTGCCAGCAGTGGGGGGCCGGGGACCGGGGAGCTGTTTTTT	CASSGGPGTGELFF